This T cell receptor (beta chain) came from a study of blood T cells in healthy people across ages (dated by TCRdb to about 2015). Describing the broader study: In model experiments, template switching captured roughly one uniquely barcoded TCR beta cDNA molecule for every two T cells. Using deep sequencing normalized with unique cDNA molecular identifiers, the study measured how TCR beta repertoire diversity changes with age. Donors were grouped into four age groups: young (average 16 years), middle-aged (around 39), aged (roughly 62) and long-lived (around 80). The study analyzed two additional independent replicas of 1 million unique cDNA reads from the same blood draw for two donors, one aged 18 to 30 and one aged 80 or older.

Study-level results and caveats: Compared with the aged group, the long-lived group had more naive CD4+ T cells, fewer expanded clones and increased TCR diversity, suggesting age selection. Bulk unsorted PBMC profiling prevented conclusive comparison of naive and antigen-experienced compartments. The percentage of naive T cells measured by flow cytometry correlated strongly with observed TCR beta diversity. Donor CMV infection status was unknown, potentially confounding age-related changes in expanded clonotypes. As age increased, observed TCR beta diversity per million T cells dropped in a roughly linear way, and a significant reduction was already evident by age around 41. Estimates of total diversity based on one million sequenced T cells were regarded as lower bounds and as underestimates.

Receptor amplification or capture employed 5' RACE. The instrument given in TCRdb is Illumina HiSeq 2500. A second PCR of roughly 7 to 12 cycles was run with a J-beta primer mix and a sample-barcoded 5' primer. A template-switch 5' adaptor carrying 12 random nucleotides introduced a unique molecular identifier onto each TCR beta cDNA molecule. Each sample yielded at least 2.5 million CDR3-containing paired-end reads. The Mint cDNA synthesis kit, primed by a TRBC-specific oligonucleotide, was used to synthesize first-strand cDNA from all RNA. After uracil-DNA glycosylase treatment, a first 18-cycle PCR used universal primers M1SS and BC2_uni_R on all cDNA. The authors processed their data as follows. For normalization, 1 million high-quality reads were randomly selected from each sample, with every read carrying a distinct molecular identifier. Reads with shared molecular identifiers were discarded instead of being binned into consensus sequences. CDR3 identification, clonotype clustering and error correction used MiTCR with a Q25 quality threshold and the strictest error-elimination algorithm. A nonparametric unseen species model using Euler transformation provided a lower-bound estimate of total TCR beta diversity. The public reads were quality trimmed at Q25 with fastp and then assembled into clones with MiXCR by TCRdb, keeping productive beta chains. CDR3 protein duplicates are merged, each entry listing the most common genes and DNA. These V and J calls rely on TCRdb rather than the paper's analysis. Recorded for this sample are more than 650,000 distinct CDR3 sequences; roughly 24% of them occurred a single time. The ten most abundant clones make up 2.5% to 3.5% of the sample.

This clonotype was counted only a few times. Its specific antigen is unknown. No quality values exist for individual bases; no much larger clone is one base distant. The donors were roughly 39 Caucasian individuals from Russia, aged about 6 to 100 years, who were systemically healthy. About 9.6 milliliters of peripheral blood were collected from each donor into EDTA-treated Vacutainer tubes. Ficoll-Paque density-gradient centrifugation was used to isolate PBMCs, with at least 6 million per sample. Total RNA, at least 6 micrograms per sample, was extracted from PBMCs with Trizol reagent. For every donor, an aliquot of PBMCs went through flow cytometry to measure the percentages of naive CD45RAhigh/CD27high T cells. The same specimen was also included in a second study, on T cells of mothers and their children. From the second report: The donors were nine systemically healthy Caucasian individuals, made up of three mothers and their six children. cDNA synthesis consumed the entire amount of extracted RNA, loaded at approximately 1.6 ug RNA in each 15 ul reaction. In the second PCR, the M1S primer introduced both the sample barcodes and 2-4 random nucleotides. More than 8.5 million TCR beta CDR3 reads were obtained from each mother, and approximately 3 million reads were obtained from each child. TCR recombination output is similarly shaped by thymic selection in related and unrelated pairs, with a minor effect exerted by inherited differences. Normalized repertoire overlap was always found to be slightly, but never significantly, higher in related mother-child pairs than in unrelated mother-child pairs. Persistent microchimeric T cell clones were not detected, at a sensitivity of approximately 100 clones per million clonotypes. The study used deep NGS to compare TCR beta repertoires of mothers and children, seeking features distinguishing related mother-child pairs from unrelated individuals. Mothers averaged about 40 +/- 4 years of age and children averaged approximately 12 +/- 4 years. After adapter ligation was performed with NEBNext reagents, the libraries were sequenced on an Illumina HiSeq 2000 with 100+100 nt paired-end reads. Mother and child libraries were prepared a month apart and sequenced in separate runs to prevent cross-contamination. Each donor had between roughly 450,000 and 2,300,000 distinct TCR beta clonotypes identified. Naive TCR beta clonotypes were estimated from low-frequency clonotypes matched to each donor's FACS-determined naive share, without sorting.

The TCR was taken from a boy aged 5-17 years in good health. What was sequenced was blood.

CDR3 loop: CASSRDRVQRETQYF. The DNA is as follows: TGTGCCAGCTCACGGGACAGGGTGCAAAGAGAGACCCAGTACTTC. The rearrangement joined TRBV18 to TRBJ2-5; 9 bases in between match TRBD1. The CDR3 sequence holds 15 residues, the cysteine and phenylalanine included. Only the CDR3 part of the read is kept: 45 bases, read in frame from the first base. From V the trimming removes 4 bases and from J it removes 4 bases, while the gene matches leave 7 bases of the junction unaccounted for. CDR1 KGHSH and CDR2 LQKENI were looked up in the germline V gene.